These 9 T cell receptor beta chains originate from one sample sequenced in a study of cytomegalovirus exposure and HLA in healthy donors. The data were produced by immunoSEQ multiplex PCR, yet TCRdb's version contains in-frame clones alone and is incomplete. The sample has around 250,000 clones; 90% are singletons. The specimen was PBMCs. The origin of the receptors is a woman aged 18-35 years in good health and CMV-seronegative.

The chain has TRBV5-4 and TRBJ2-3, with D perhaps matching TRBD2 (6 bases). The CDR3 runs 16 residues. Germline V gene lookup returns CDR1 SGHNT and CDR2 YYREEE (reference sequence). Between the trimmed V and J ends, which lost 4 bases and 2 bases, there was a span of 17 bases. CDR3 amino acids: CASSPPTRGDTDTQYF. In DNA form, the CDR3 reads TGTGCCAGCAGCCCACCTACCCGCGGGGACACAGATACGCAGTATTTT.

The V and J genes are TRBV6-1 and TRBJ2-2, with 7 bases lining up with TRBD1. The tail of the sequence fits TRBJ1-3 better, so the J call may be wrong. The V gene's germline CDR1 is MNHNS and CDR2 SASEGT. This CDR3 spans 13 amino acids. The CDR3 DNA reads TGTGCCAGCGGAACAGGGGCTGGAAACACCATATATTTT. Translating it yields CASGTGAGNTIYF.

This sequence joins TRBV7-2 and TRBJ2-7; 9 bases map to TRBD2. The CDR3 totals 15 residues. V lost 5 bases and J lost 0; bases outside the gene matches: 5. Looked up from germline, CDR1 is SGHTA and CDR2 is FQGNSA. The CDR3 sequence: CASSRSGGNSYEQYF. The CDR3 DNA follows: TGTGCCAGCAGCAGAAGCGGGGGGAACTCCTACGAGCAGTACTTC.

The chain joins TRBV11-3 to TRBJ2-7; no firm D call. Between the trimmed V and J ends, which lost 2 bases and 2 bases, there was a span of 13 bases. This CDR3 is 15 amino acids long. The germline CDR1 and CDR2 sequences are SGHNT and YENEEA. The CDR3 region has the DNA TGTGCCAGCAGCTTAATTTTTGGCCAAGCCTACGAGCAGTACTTC. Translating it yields CASSLIFGQAYEQYF.

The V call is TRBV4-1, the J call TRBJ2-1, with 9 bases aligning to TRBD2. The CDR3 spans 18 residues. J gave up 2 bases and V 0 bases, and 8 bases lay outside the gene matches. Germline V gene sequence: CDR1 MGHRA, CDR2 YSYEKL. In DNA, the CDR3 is TGCGCCAGCAGCCAAGATAAGGCGGGGGGGCCGACCTACAATGAGCAGTTCTTC. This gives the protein CASSQDKAGGPTYNEQFF.

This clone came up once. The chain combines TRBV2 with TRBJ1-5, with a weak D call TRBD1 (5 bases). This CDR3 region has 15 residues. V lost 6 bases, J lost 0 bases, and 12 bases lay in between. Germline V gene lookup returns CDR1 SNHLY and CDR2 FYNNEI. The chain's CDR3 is CASSRDRYSNQPQHF. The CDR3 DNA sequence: TGTGCCAGCAGCAGAGACAGATATAGCAATCAGCCCCAGCATTTT.

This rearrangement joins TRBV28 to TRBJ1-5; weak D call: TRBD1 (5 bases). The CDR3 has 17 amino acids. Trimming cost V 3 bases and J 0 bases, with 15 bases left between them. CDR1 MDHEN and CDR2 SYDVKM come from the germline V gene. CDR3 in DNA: TGTGCCAGCAGTTTCGGGGGAAGGTGGTATAGCAATCAGCCCCAGCATTTT. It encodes CASSFGGRWYSNQPQHF.

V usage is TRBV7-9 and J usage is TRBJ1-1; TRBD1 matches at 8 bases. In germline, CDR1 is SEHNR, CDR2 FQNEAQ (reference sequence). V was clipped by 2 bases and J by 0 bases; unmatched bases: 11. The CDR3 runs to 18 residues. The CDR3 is CASSLSSRQGPLNTEAFF. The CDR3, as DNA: TGTGCCAGCAGCTTATCATCTCGACAGGGGCCATTGAACACTGAAGCTTTCTTT.

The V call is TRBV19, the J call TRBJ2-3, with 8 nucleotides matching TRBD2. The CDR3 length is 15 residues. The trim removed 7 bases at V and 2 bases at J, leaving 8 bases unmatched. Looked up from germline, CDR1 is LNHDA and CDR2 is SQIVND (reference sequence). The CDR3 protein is CASTRRGGPTDTQYF. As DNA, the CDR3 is TGTGCCAGTACGCGGCGCGGGGGGCCCACAGATACGCAGTATTTT.